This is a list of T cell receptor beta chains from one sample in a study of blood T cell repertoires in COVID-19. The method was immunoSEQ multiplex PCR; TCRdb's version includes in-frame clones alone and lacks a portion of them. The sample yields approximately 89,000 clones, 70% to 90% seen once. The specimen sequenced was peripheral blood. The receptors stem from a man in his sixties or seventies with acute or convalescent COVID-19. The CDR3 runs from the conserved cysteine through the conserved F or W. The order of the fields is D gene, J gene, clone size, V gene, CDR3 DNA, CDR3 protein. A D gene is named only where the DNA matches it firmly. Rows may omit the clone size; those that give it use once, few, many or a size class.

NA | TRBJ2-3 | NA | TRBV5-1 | TGCGCCAGCAGCTTGGGACATTCTAGCACAGATACGCAGTATTTT | CASSLGHSSTDTQYF
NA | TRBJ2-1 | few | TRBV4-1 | TGCGCCAGCAGCCCGCGGGACTTCCCGAGCTCCTACAATGAGCAGTTCTTC | CASSPRDFPSSYNEQFF
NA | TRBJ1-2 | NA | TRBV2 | TGTGCCAGCAGGGAAGACATGTTGAACTATGGCTACACCTTC | CASREDMLNYGYTF
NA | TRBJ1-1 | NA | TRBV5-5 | TGTGCCAGCAGCCCGCCTAGGGGCACTGAAGCTTTCTTT | CASSPPRGTEAFF
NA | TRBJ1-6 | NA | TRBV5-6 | TGTGCCAGCAGCTTGGGGCCCAATTCACCCCTCCACTTT | CASSLGPNSPLHF
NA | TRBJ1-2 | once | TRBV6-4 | TGTGCCAGCAGTGACTCCGGGGGTTCCCATGGCTACACCTTC | CASSDSGGSHGYTF
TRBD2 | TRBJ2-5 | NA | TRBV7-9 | TGTGCCAGCAGCCTTCCGGGACTAGCAGTTAAAGAGACCCAGTACTTC | CASSLPGLAVKETQYF
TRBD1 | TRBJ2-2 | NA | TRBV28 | TGTGCCAGCAGGGGGAACAGGGGTCTCCCCGGGGAGCTGTTTTTT | CASRGNRGLPGELFF
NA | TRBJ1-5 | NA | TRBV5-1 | TGCGCCAGCAGCTTGACAGGGACGGGCAATCAGCCCCAGCATTTT | CASSLTGTGNQPQHF
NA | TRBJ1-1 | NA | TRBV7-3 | TGTGCCAGCAGTCGAATTTCCGGCACTGAAGCTTTCTTT | CASSRISGTEAFF
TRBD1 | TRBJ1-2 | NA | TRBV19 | TGTGCCAGTAGTACCCAACAGGGGAACTATGGCTACACCTTC | CASSTQQGNYGYTF
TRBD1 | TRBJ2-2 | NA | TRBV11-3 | TGTGCCAGCAGCTTAGGAACAGGGGATTCCGGGGAGCTGTTTTTT | CASSLGTGDSGELFF
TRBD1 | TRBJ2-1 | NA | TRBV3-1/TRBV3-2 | TGTGCCAGCAGCCAATATCTAGACAGGGCCTCCACCAATGAGCAGTTCTTC | CASSQYLDRASTNEQFF
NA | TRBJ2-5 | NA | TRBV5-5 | TGTGCCAGCAGCACGGGACACCCCGGGACCCAGTACTTC | CASSTGHPGTQYF
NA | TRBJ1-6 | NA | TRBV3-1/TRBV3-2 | TGTGCCAGCAGCCAACGCAGAAATTCACCCCTCCACTTT | CASSQRRNSPLHF